The sequence of this T cell receptor (beta chain) was determined in a study of blood T cell repertoires in COVID-19 (dated by TCRdb to 2020 to 2021). Looking at the study overall: Samples from collaborators originated in the United States, Italy and Spain and spanned both the acute and convalescent phases of COVID-19. The prospective study material was composed of cDNA or gDNA derived from T cells, B-cell-depleted T cells, or PBMCs. Subjects who had been exposed to COVID-19, were actively infected with it, or had recovered from it provided the deeply sampled blood TCRbeta repertoires that made up the dataset. The repertoires were released in a freely available public database intended as a resource for research on the immune response to SARS-CoV-2. Samples were obtained from the ongoing ImmuneRACE study (first 160 participants) and from 1,254 subjects provided by 6 global collaborators. Nearly every sample came with metadata listing a de-identified subject ID, COVID-19 status, age in years and sex. HLA class I and class II types, where available, came from metadata supplied by the sample provider rather than from assay-based typing.

TCRbeta CDR3 regions were amplified from genomic DNA by means of the immunoSEQ Assay, a bias-controlled multiplex PCR. Concerning the study's data processing: The number of nucleated cells in each sample was estimated from the amplification of reference gene primers within the assay. To quantify the absolute abundance of each unique TCRbeta CDR3 rearrangement, sequence reads were collapsed and filtered. For each sample, productive Simpson clonality was calculated as the square root of Simpson's diversity index over productive rearrangements. What TCRdb holds here is the immuneACCESS table cut down to in-frame rearrangements. Part of the clones is not present; checked against another copy, under half of the missing clones reflect an unresolved V gene, and the others are unexplained. V, J and clone size are taken as reported in that table, and D and trimming were inferred from the DNA itself. Here the sample has around 100,000 clones; roughly nine tenths occur a single time. The ten largest account for about 1.7% of the sample.

Findings and caveats that apply to the study as a whole: How much clinical and demographic metadata was included differed by source and by participant, and the metadata was provided uncurated.

Collaborating institutions collected whole blood in K2EDTA tubes following their own protocols. For TCRbeta analysis, collaborator samples were shipped as frozen whole blood, as isolated PBMCs, or as DNA extracted from either sample type. This clone has only one observation. The clone's antigen remains unknown. Within one base of it there is no much larger clone, and no base qualities were kept. Sequenced: peripheral blood. The sequence was obtained from a human donor with active COVID-19. The donor label of this sample is uncertain.

The CDR3 protein: CASSPVRDRGEEKLFF. In nucleotide form, the sequence is TGTGCCAGCAGCCCCGTCCGGGACAGGGGGGAAGAAAAACTGTTTTTT. The rearranged segments are TRBV5-4 and TRBJ1-4; 11 central nucleotides agree with TRBD1. CDR1 and CDR2 are read off the germline V gene (reference sequence) as SGHNT and YYREEE. The CDR3 spans 16 residues, from the cysteine through the phenylalanine. The kept DNA is CDR3 alone, 48 bases in frame from the first base. The junction shows trimming of 4 bases on V and 8 bases on J, and the gene matches do not reach 10 bases of it.